This TCR beta chain is from a study of blood T cell repertoires in COVID-19. The germline V gene encodes CDR1 LNHDA and CDR2 SQIVND (reference sequence). J lost 2 bases, V lost 2 bases, and 19 bases had no gene match. The CDR3 extends over 23 amino acids. Libraries were prepared by immunoSEQ multiplex PCR; TCRdb keeps only in-frame clonotypes and omits some of them. The table shows some 65,000 clones, with about 73% occurring only once. The specimen was peripheral blood. V is TRBV19 and J is TRBJ2-2; 14 nucleotides line up with TRBD2. This sequence originates from a woman older than 75 with acute or convalescent COVID-19. CDR3 sequence: CASSIRGLAGGRVSMSNTGELFF. In DNA, the CDR3 is TGTGCCAGTAGTATAAGAGGACTAGCGGGAGGAAGGGTTAGTATGTCAAACACCGGGGAGCTGTTTTTT.